Shown below are 30 T cell receptor beta chains from a single sample sequenced in a study of T cells in Graves' hyperthyroidism and ophthalmopathy. What was amplified from RNA transcripts were TCR beta CDR3 regions. Carried out on the TCR CDR3, a first-round RT-PCR used the HTBI primer set. MiXCR, run by TCRdb on the multiplex PCR reads, gives a single entry per CDR3 protein. The sample includes 750,000 to 900,000 distinct CDR3 sequences, 35% to 40% of them seen just once. The sequenced sample consisted of blood. The receptors originated from a man aged 18 to 29 with Graves' hyperthyroidism.

Ten or more counts support this clonotype. The chain is built from TRBV20-1 and TRBJ1-1; D not certain. The CDR3 sequence is 10 residues long. CDR1 DFQATT and CDR2 SNEGSKA come from the germline V gene (reference sequence). The CDR3 sequence: CSARDTEAFF. The CDR3 bases are TGCAGCGCCCGGGACACTGAAGCTTTCTTT.

The chain carries TRBV19 and TRBJ2-7; 7 nucleotides align to TRBD1. This CDR3 spans 16 amino acids. The V gene's germline CDR1 is LNHDA and CDR2 SQIVND (reference sequence). The V and J ends lost 5 bases and 0 bases, in that order; junction bases with no gene match: 10. For the CDR3, the DNA is TGTGCCAGTAGTCCCTGGGGACAGCGATTCTCCTACGAGCAGTACTTC. It codes for CASSPWGQRFSYEQYF.

J is TRBJ2-7 and V is TRBV25-1, with a possible D match to TRBD1 (5 bases). The CDR3 contains 13 residues. With 5 bases removed from V and 7 bases from J, the gap between germline ends came to 15 bases. Germline V CDR1 and CDR2: MGHDK, SYGVNS. The CDR3 sequence: CASSPSRQSEQYF. The CDR3 DNA reads TGTGCCAGCAGTCCGTCACGACAGTCGGAGCAGTACTTC.

A single count supports this clonotype. This CDR3 is CASSSTMQAGQGKDTF. The DNA for the CDR3 is TGTGCCAGCAGCTCCACGATGCAGGCGGGACAGGGAAAGGACACCTTC. V is TRBV7-6 and J is TRBJ1-2; 9 nucleotides line up with TRBD1. The CDR3 contains 16 residues. Looked up from germline, CDR1 is SGHVS and CDR2 is FNYEAQ. V lost 4 bases to trimming and J lost 12 bases; unmatched junction nucleotides: 18.

This clonotype was counted only a few times. The rearrangement joins TRBV7-9 to TRBJ2-5, with D unresolved. V was clipped by 3 bases and J by 4 bases, with 12 bases between them. Germline-derived CDR1 and CDR2 are SEHNR and FQNEAQ (reference sequence). This CDR3 has 14 amino acids. The CDR3 bases are TGTGCCAGCAGCTTCAGTGTATCGGGAGAGACCCAGTACTTC. It encodes CASSFSVSGETQYF.

In this sample, this clonotype turned up many times. The J gene is TRBJ1-5, the V gene TRBV2; the match to TRBD1 covers 7 bases. V lost 2 bases, J lost 6 bases, and 10 bases stayed unmatched. Germline V CDR1 and CDR2: SNHLY, FYNNEI. The CDR3 contains 16 residues. The CDR3 nucleotides read TGTGCCAGCAGTGAACTAGGGGTACAGGGGTCTCAGCCCCAGCATTTT. It encodes CASSELGVQGSQPQHF.

The chain combines TRBV12-3 or TRBV12-4 with TRBJ2-7, with D possibly being TRBD1 (5 bases). The CDR3 extends over 13 amino acids. Deletions cut 3 bases from V and 5 bases from J, with 11 bases between. The CDR3 reads CASSLTVFDEQYF. CDR3 nucleotide sequence: TGTGCCAGCAGTTTGACAGTTTTCGACGAGCAGTACTTC.

This clonotype was recorded many times. The rearrangement uses TRBV7-9 and TRBJ1-1; D is ambiguous. CDR3 length equals 13 residues. V was shortened by 3 bases and J by 4 bases, with 9 bases between the two germline ends. Germline loops: CDR1 SEHNR, CDR2 FQNEAQ (reference sequence). CDR3 amino acids: CASSFVMTTEAFF. The CDR3 DNA sequence: TGTGCCAGCAGCTTCGTGATGACCACTGAAGCTTTCTTT.

J is TRBJ1-2 and V is TRBV7-9, with D uncertain. Germline-derived CDR1 and CDR2 are SEHNR and FQNEAQ (reference sequence). The CDR3 has 16 residues. V lost 0 bases, J lost 1 base, and 12 bases lay in between. This chain's CDR3 is CASSLAGKTSNYGYTF. The DNA for the CDR3 is TGTGCCAGCAGCTTAGCCGGCAAGACAAGTAACTATGGCTACACCTTC.

This clonotype was detected only a few times. The CDR3 sequence is CSARIPHNTEAFF. The CDR3 DNA follows: TGCAGTGCTAGAATCCCCCACAACACTGAAGCTTTCTTT. The V gene is TRBV20-1, the J gene TRBJ1-1; D gene ambiguous. Germline CDR1 is DFQATT and CDR2 is SNEGSKA (reference sequence). Trimming shortened V by 2 bases and J by 2 bases, and 9 bases separated the two germline ends. There are 13 residues in the CDR3.

This clonotype showed up many times. The genes are TRBV29-1 and TRBJ1-1; possibly TRBD1 for D (5 bases). The CDR3 consists of 11 residues. CDR1 and CDR2 from the germline V gene are SQVTM and ANQGSEA. Trimming removed 7 bases from V and 5 bases from J, with 11 bases in between. The CDR3 reads CSATKGTEAFF. DNA for the CDR3: TGCAGCGCCACCAAGGGGACTGAAGCTTTCTTT.

This clonotype was recorded only once. This chain joins TRBV27 and TRBJ1-6; D is ambiguous. From germline, CDR1 is MNHEY and CDR2 SMNVEV (reference sequence). Between the trimmed V and J ends, which lost 1 base and 10 bases, there was a span of 8 bases. The CDR3 runs to 13 residues. The CDR3 region has the DNA TGTGCCAGCAGTTTATTCGGAGGATCACCCCTCCACTTT. Translated: CASSLFGGSPLHF.

Many counts were recorded for this clonotype. V and J are TRBV5-5 and TRBJ1-1, with D possibly being TRBD1 (6 bases). The V end lost 8 bases, the J end lost 1 base, and 9 bases lay between the germline ends. Per the germline V gene, CDR1 is SGHKS and CDR2 is YYEKEE (reference sequence). The CDR3 is 12 residues long. CDR3 region: CASGTTNTEAFF. CDR3 sequence (DNA): TGTGCCAGTGGGACAACGAACACTGAAGCTTTCTTT.

This clonotype has more than one count but fewer than ten. The chain links TRBV6-2 or TRBV6-3 to TRBJ1-5; D is perhaps TRBD1 (5 bases). With 6 bases removed from V and 5 bases from J, the gap between germline ends came to 14 bases. CDR1 and CDR2 from the germline V gene are MNHEY and SVGEGT. This CDR3 contains 14 residues. The CDR3 loop is CASSGDGSYQPQHF. The CDR3 DNA reads TGTGCCAGCAGCGGGGACGGGTCGTATCAGCCCCAGCATTTT.

The rearrangement joins TRBV5-1 to TRBJ1-6; 8 nucleotides line up with TRBD1. Losses at the gene ends were 4 bases for V and 7 bases for J; bases not matched to a gene: 7. The CDR3 consists of 15 residues. Looked up from germline, CDR1 is SGHRS and CDR2 is YFSETQ. This CDR3 is CASSKLTGDNSPLHF. The CDR3 nucleotides read TGCGCCAGCAGCAAACTGACAGGGGACAATTCACCCCTCCACTTT.

Worth noting for this clonotype: A much more abundant neighbour one base away suggests this may be a read error. The rearrangement uses TRBV7-7 and TRBJ2-5, with 8 bases lining up with TRBD2. CDR1 and CDR2 (germline): SSHAT, FNYEAQ (reference sequence). The CDR3 totals 13 residues. CDR3 amino acids: CASSPTSAESQYF. In nucleotides, the CDR3 is TGTGCTAGCAGCCCGACTAGCGCTGAGTCCCAGTACTTC.

This clonotype was seen more than once but under ten times. This chain uses TRBV6-2 or TRBV6-3 with TRBJ2-7; 8 bases fit TRBD2. Trimming at V came to 6 bases and at J to 0 bases, leaving 4 bases not matched to a gene. Germline V CDR1 and CDR2: MNHEY, SVGEGT. The CDR3 totals 14 residues. The CDR3 DNA is TGTGCCAGCAGGTCTAGCGGGCTCTCCTACGAGCAGTACTTC. This gives the protein CASRSSGLSYEQYF.

In regard to this clonotype: At one end, the junction sequence differs from germline, possibly due to a read error. The chain has TRBV13 and TRBJ2-7, with D perhaps assigned TRBD1 or TRBD2 (5 bases each). Germline V gene data show CDR1 as PRHDT and CDR2 as FYEKMQ (reference sequence). The CDR3 totals 15 residues. The CDR3 coding sequence is TGTGCCAGCAGCTACGGGGACGCGAGCTCCTGCGAGCAGTACTTC. This sequence encodes CASSYGDASSCEQYF.

Many counts were recorded for this clonotype. The rearrangement links TRBV29-1 to TRBJ1-1; TRBD1 is a possible D gene (5 bases). CDR1 and CDR2 from the germline V gene are SQVTM and ANQGSEA. The CDR3 has 12 amino acids. Trimming cost V 3 bases and J 6 bases, with 11 bases left between them. The CDR3 DNA sequence: TGCAGCGTTGAGGGGGAGGCCGCTGAAGCTTTCTTT. Translating it yields CSVEGEAAEAFF.

This chain joins TRBV6-2 or TRBV6-3 and TRBJ2-5; either TRBD1 or TRBD2 may fit D (6 bases each). Between the trimmed V and J ends, which lost 6 bases and 0 bases, there was a span of 14 bases. There are 15 residues in the CDR3. Germline values: CDR1 MNHEY, CDR2 SVGEGT. CDR3 loop: CASSFSGANQETQYF. Written as DNA, the CDR3 is TGTGCCAGCAGCTTCTCGGGGGCTAACCAAGAGACCCAGTACTTC.

The chain combines TRBV7-9 with TRBJ1-5; possible D gene TRBD1, 6 bases. The CDR3 extends over 17 amino acids. Germline V gene sequence: CDR1 SEHNR, CDR2 FQNEAQ (reference sequence). V gave up 4 bases and J gave up 1 base, with 17 bases separating them. CDR3 DNA: TGTGCCAGCAGCTCCTATCAGGGGATACTAAGCAATCAGCCCCAGCATTTT. Amino acid sequence: CASSSYQGILSNQPQHF.

V and J are TRBV2 and TRBJ2-7; 9 bases are shared with TRBD2. The CDR3 totals 15 residues. CDR1 SNHLY and CDR2 FYNNEI come from the germline V gene. V was clipped by 5 bases and J by 4 bases; unmatched bases: 9. The chain's CDR3 is CASSPRGSGRYEQYF. CDR3 nucleotide sequence: TGTGCCAGCAGTCCTCGGGGTAGCGGGAGATACGAGCAGTACTTC.

This rearrangement joins TRBV12-3 or TRBV12-4 to TRBJ2-7; 8 bases map to TRBD2. V trimming: 3 bases; J trimming: 3 bases; junction bases outside the gene matches: 4. This CDR3 spans 14 amino acids. The CDR3 DNA sequence: TGTGCCAGCAGTTTTAGCGGGAATGTCTACGAGCAGTACTTC. It specifies CASSFSGNVYEQYF.

This clonotype showed up just a few times. V and J are TRBV7-8 and TRBJ2-7, with D possibly being TRBD1 (6 bases). There are 14 residues in the CDR3. The V and J ends lost 5 bases and 4 bases respectively, with 15 bases between them. CDR1 SGHVS and CDR2 FQNEAQ come from the germline V gene. The chain's CDR3 is CASSGTGTEYEQYF. Here the CDR3 DNA reads TGTGCCAGCAGCGGAACAGGGACGGAATACGAGCAGTACTTC.

This clonotype was seen at least ten times. V gene TRBV7-9 combines with J gene TRBJ1-1; D is unresolved. This CDR3 spans 13 amino acids. Germline V CDR1 and CDR2: SEHNR, FQNEAQ (reference sequence). V was pared by 8 bases and J by 1 base, with 11 bases between. CDR3 nucleotide sequence: TGTGCCAGCCTTAAGGTCGGGAACACTGAAGCTTTCTTT. Translation gives CASLKVGNTEAFF. Combining the CDR3 with reference TRBV7-9 and TRBJ1-1 gives the whole variable domain DTGVSQNPRHKITKRGQNVTFRCDPISEHNRLYWYRQTLGQGPEFLTYFQNEAQLEKSRLLSDRFSAERPKGSFSTLEIQRTEQGDSAMYLCASLKVGNTEAFFGQGTRLTVV.

The chain joins TRBV7-2 to TRBJ1-2, with unresolved D. Germline V gene lookup returns CDR1 SGHTA and CDR2 FQGNSA. With 0 bases removed from V and 7 bases from J, the gap between germline ends came to 12 bases. This CDR3 has 14 amino acids. The CDR3 reads CASSLAPAPLGYTF. The CDR3 DNA follows: TGTGCCAGCAGCTTAGCCCCAGCCCCGCTTGGCTACACCTTC. Based on the CDR3 plus reference TRBV7-2 and TRBJ1-2, the full variable domain is GAGVSQSPSNKVTEKGKDVELRCDPISGHTALYWYRQSLGQGLEFLIYFQGNSAPDKSGLPSDRFSAERTGGSVSTLTIQRTQQEDSAVYLCASSLAPAPLGYTFGSGTRLTVV.

The chain couples TRBV7-9 to TRBJ2-5, with 9 bases fitting TRBD1. From germline, CDR1 is SEHNR and CDR2 FQNEAQ (reference sequence). The CDR3 length is 18 residues. With 5 bases clipped from V and 5 bases from J, the junction kept 18 bases outside the gene matches. The CDR3 is CASSPSGVVGQGLETQYF. The CDR3 bases are TGTGCCAGCAGCCCCTCGGGGGTAGTGGGACAGGGATTGGAGACCCAGTACTTC.

The rearrangement links TRBV29-1 to TRBJ1-1, with TRBD1 identical over 7 bases. The trim removed 0 bases at V and 5 bases at J, leaving 9 bases unmatched. CDR3 size: 15 residues. Per germline, CDR1 SQVTM and CDR2 ANQGSEA. The CDR3 protein is CSVEERTGRRTEAFF. In nucleotides, the CDR3 is TGCAGCGTTGAAGAGCGGACAGGCCGGAGAACTGAAGCTTTCTTT.

This clonotype was seen only a few times. The V and J genes are TRBV11-1 and TRBJ1-6; D unresolved. The germline CDR1 and CDR2 sequences are SGHAT and FQDESV (reference sequence). Trimming shortened V by 5 bases and J by 7 bases, and 9 bases separated the two germline ends. There are 13 residues in the CDR3. CDR3 in amino acids: CASSQPGNSPLHF. In DNA form, the CDR3 reads TGTGCCAGCAGCCAACCCGGGAATTCACCCCTCCACTTT.

This clonotype was counted many times. The V call is TRBV7-2, the J call TRBJ2-6; D gene ambiguous. Germline V gene lookup returns CDR1 SGHTA and CDR2 FQGNSA. V was trimmed by 5 bases and J by 1 base, leaving 9 bases between them. This CDR3 is 15 amino acids long. CDR3 DNA: TGTGCCAGCAGCGGTAAACCTTCTGGGGCCAACGTCCTGACTTTC. As protein: CASSGKPSGANVLTF.